The sample holds many counts of the clone carrying this TCR beta chain. The antigen remains undetermined. The sample belongs to a study of CD8 T cells in ankylosing spondylitis. With 2 bases removed from V and 1 base from J, the gap between germline ends came to 14 bases. The germline gives CDR1 SGHTA, CDR2 FQGNSA. The CDR3 is 16 residues long. Whole-study results and caveats: Significant enrichment of disease-linked clones was reported in matched ankylosing spondylitis synovial fluid.

With molecular barcodes, quantitative 5'-RACE was used to make the TCR beta libraries. From the 5' RACE reads, TCRdb called clonotypes with MiXCR, one entry per CDR3 protein. The sample yields roughly 130,000 distinct CDR3 sequences, about 7% seen once. This TCR was recovered from a male donor with ankylosing spondylitis or in good health (not recorded which). The chain has TRBV7-2 and TRBJ1-2; D not resolved. The sequencing sample was made of blood, either unsorted or a sorted T cell fraction (not recorded which). This CDR3 is CASSLRPGPYNYGYTF. For the CDR3, the DNA is TGTGCCAGCAGCTTACGTCCCGGCCCTTATAACTATGGCTACACCTTC. Full variable domain (remainder filled in from reference TRBV7-2 and TRBJ1-2): GAGVSQSPSNKVTEKGKDVELRCDPISGHTALYWYRQSLGQGLEFLIYFQGNSAPDKSGLPSDRFSAERTGGSVSTLTIQRTQQEDSAVYLCASSLRPGPYNYGYTFGSGTRLTVV.